A single sample is the source of the 9 T cell receptor beta chains below, sequenced in a study of T cells after yellow fever vaccination (dated by TCRdb to the late 2010s). Library preparation used 5' RACE. Sequencing used an Illumina HiSeq 2500. TCRdb reprocessing: public reads trimmed at Q25 with fastp, clones called with MiXCR, in-frame beta chains kept. All rows with the same CDR3 protein become a single entry with the most common DNA and genes. The sample table lists nearly 550,000 distinct CDR3 sequences, about a fifth of them with a count of one. Together, the top ten hold around an eighth of the sample. The treatment or condition label here, explained by the study, means: live attenuated yellow fever vaccine strain. Sequencing used PBMCs, obtained 15 days after the yellow fever booster vaccination. Receptor source: a man aged 25 to 45 who received the YFV17D yellow fever vaccine.

The J gene is TRBJ1-5, the V gene TRBV20-1; TRBD1 is a possible D gene (5 bases). The germline CDR1 and CDR2 sequences are DFQATT and SNEGSKA (reference sequence). The CDR3 extends over 14 amino acids. The V end lost 5 bases, the J end lost 6 bases, and 17 bases lay between the germline ends. The CDR3 spells CSAFSRGGAQPQHF. The CDR3, as DNA: TGCAGTGCTTTTTCCCGGGGGGGTGCTCAGCCCCAGCATTTT.

This clonotype was seen a handful of times. The chain links TRBV7-2 to TRBJ1-5, with D hard to call. V was cut by 5 bases and J by 2 bases, with 13 bases left in between. Germline V lookup: CDR1 SGHTA, CDR2 FQGNSA. The CDR3 runs to 15 residues. The CDR3 loop is CASSLDYRGNQPQHF. For the CDR3, the DNA is TGTGCCAGCAGCCTCGACTATCGGGGCAATCAGCCCCAGCATTTT.

The table lists this clonotype with a few counts. The chain combines TRBV7-2 with TRBJ2-1; TRBD1 might be the D (6 bases). The CDR3 loop spans 16 amino acids. The V gene's germline CDR1 is SGHTA and CDR2 FQGNSA. Between the trimmed V and J ends, which lost 5 bases and 7 bases, there was a span of 21 bases. The CDR3 nucleotides read TGTGCCAGCAGCCAAGCAGGGACATCAACCTTTAATGAGCAGTTCTTC. Its protein is CASSQAGTSTFNEQFF.

V is TRBV4-3 and J is TRBJ1-2, with D maybe TRBD1 (5 bases). Per the germline V gene, CDR1 is LGHNA and CDR2 is YSLEER. The CDR3 runs to 14 residues. V lost 0 bases and J 5 bases, leaving 10 bases between the germline ends. The DNA of the CDR3 is TGCGCCAGCAGCCAAGATCGATGGGGGTATGGCTACACCTTC. Amino acid sequence: CASSQDRWGYGYTF.

This sequence joins TRBV7-6 and TRBJ1-5, with TRBD1 as a possible D gene (6 bases). The CDR3 runs 12 residues. The germline CDR1 and CDR2 sequences are SGHVS and FNYEAQ. Trimming pared 5 bases from V and 9 bases from J, leaving 11 bases between. As DNA, the CDR3 is TGTGCCAGCAGCCACAGGGAGGGGCCCCAGCATTTT. Translated: CASSHREGPQHF.

A few counts support this clonotype. The chain couples TRBV28 to TRBJ2-3; the D is unclear. Germline V gene lookup returns CDR1 MDHEN and CDR2 SYDVKM. V was trimmed by 6 bases and J by 3 bases, leaving 7 bases between them. There are 12 residues in the CDR3. As DNA, the CDR3 is TGTGCCAGCAGCGGCGGAACAGATACGCAGTATTTT. Encoded protein: CASSGGTDTQYF.

The genes are TRBV6-5 and TRBJ1-3; TRBD1 agrees at 10 bases. Unmatched junction bases numbered 6, after V lost 4 bases and J lost 3 bases. This CDR3 has 16 amino acids. Germline CDR1 MNHEY, CDR2 SVGAGI. CDR3 sequence: CASSSLGQGNGNTIYF. CDR3 DNA sequence: TGTGCCAGCAGTTCCCTGGGACAGGGGAATGGAAACACCATATATTTT.

This chain connects TRBV6-1 to TRBJ2-1; D might be TRBD2 (5 bases). Trimming cost V 7 bases and J 9 bases, with 16 bases left between them. Looked up from germline, CDR1 is MNHNS and CDR2 is SASEGT. CDR3 length: 13 amino acids. The CDR3 spells CASTETASSEQFF. CDR3 in DNA: TGTGCCAGCACCGAAACGGCTAGCAGTGAGCAGTTCTTC.

This clonotype turned up a few times. The V call is TRBV29-1, the J call TRBJ1-4, with D unclear. V was clipped by 5 bases and J by 2 bases, with 3 bases between them. Per the germline V gene, CDR1 is SQVTM and CDR2 is ANQGSEA. The CDR3 is 11 residues long. The CDR3 loop is CSVTTNEKLFF. CDR3 in DNA: TGCAGCGTTACTACTAATGAAAAACTGTTTTTT. The full variable domain, completed using reference TRBV29-1 and TRBJ1-4, is SAVISQKPSRDICQRGTSLTIQCQVDSQVTMMFWYRQQPGQSLTLIATANQGSEATYESGFVIDKFPISRPNLTFSTLTVSNMSPEDSSIYLCSVTTNEKLFFGSGTQLSVL.